This T cell receptor (beta chain) was captured in a study of blood T cell repertoires in COVID-19. The overall study: Acute and convalescent COVID-19 samples came from the United States, Italy and Spain. Sample material is recorded as cDNA or gDNA derived from T cells, B-cell-depleted T cells, or PBMCs.

Original handling: Amplification of reference gene primers was used by the study to estimate nucleated cell counts. Clones were read by immunoSEQ multiplex PCR, and TCRdb kept only the in-frame ones, dropping some. V, J and clone size reflect that table, while D and trimming were determined from the DNA. This table holds almost 300,000 clones, about nine tenths found once. Enrollment of patients from Seattle took place during active infection, with longitudinal follow-up. The germline V gene encodes CDR1 SGHAT and CDR2 FQNNGV. Trimming removed 5 bases at V and 7 bases at J, with 9 bases between. This CDR3 has 13 amino acids.

Sample: peripheral blood. V usage is TRBV11-2 and J usage is TRBJ1-6; tentative D call: TRBD1 (6 bases). This clonotype was sampled from a woman in her thirties with COVID-19, enrolled during active disease. CDR3 amino acids: CASSPGGNSPLHF. The CDR3 DNA reads as TGTGCCAGCAGCCCTGGGGGCAATTCACCCCTCCACTTT.